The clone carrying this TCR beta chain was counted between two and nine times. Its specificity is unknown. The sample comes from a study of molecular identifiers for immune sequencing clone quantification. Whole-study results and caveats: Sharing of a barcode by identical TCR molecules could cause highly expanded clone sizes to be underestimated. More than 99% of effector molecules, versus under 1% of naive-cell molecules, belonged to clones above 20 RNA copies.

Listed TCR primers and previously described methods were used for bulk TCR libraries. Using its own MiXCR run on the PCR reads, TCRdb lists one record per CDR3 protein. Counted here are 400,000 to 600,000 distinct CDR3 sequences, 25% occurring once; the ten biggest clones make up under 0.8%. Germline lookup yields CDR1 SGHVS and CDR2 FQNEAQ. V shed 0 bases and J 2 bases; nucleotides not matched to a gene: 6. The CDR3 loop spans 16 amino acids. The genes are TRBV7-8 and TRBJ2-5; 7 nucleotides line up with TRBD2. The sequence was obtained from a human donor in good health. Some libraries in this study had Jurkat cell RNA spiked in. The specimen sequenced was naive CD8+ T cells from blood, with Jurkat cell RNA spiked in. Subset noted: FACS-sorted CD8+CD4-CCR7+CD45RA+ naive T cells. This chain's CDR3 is CASSLAWGGIQETQYF. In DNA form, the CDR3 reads TGTGCCAGCAGCTTAGCTTGGGGGGGGATTCAAGAGACCCAGTACTTC. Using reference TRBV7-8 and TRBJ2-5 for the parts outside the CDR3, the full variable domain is GAGVSQSPRYKVAKRGQDVALRCDPISGHVSLFWYQQALGQGPEFLTYFQNEAQLDKSGLPSDRFFAERPEGSVSTLKIQRTQQEDSAVYLCASSLAWGGIQETQYFGPGTRLLVL.